Listed here is a single T cell receptor beta chain. What it binds is unknown. The sample originates from a study of OX40 agonist ivuxolimab in advanced cancers. Study details: Patients were dosed with the agonistic anti-OX40 (CD134) antibody ivuxolimab. Partial responses were seen in three patients, one with hepatocellular carcinoma and two with cutaneous melanoma. The diagnoses of dose-escalation patients were hepatocellular carcinoma, melanoma, renal cell or head and neck cancer. Broader study findings: In general, CD8+ T cells held more expanded clones than CD4+ did, on average.

V was cut by 2 bases and J by 4 bases, with 14 bases left in between. This CDR3 contains 15 residues. Germline V gene lookup returns CDR1 PRHDT and CDR2 FYEKMQ (reference sequence). Profiled with immunoSEQ multiplex PCR; TCRdb holds only in-frame clones, not every one. The data contain some 100,000 clones, about 80% of them singletons. Sequenced here: CD4+ or CD8+ T cells sorted from blood, sampled in a trial of the OX40 agonist ivuxolimab. This chain joins TRBV13 and TRBJ1-1; D is possibly TRBD1 (5 bases). The receptor's source is an adult with an advanced solid tumor such as melanoma, head and neck, liver or kidney cancer. The CDR3 nucleotides read TGTGCCAGCAGCTTAAGTCCCGGGGCACCCACTGAAGCTTTCTTT. Translated: CASSLSPGAPTEAFF.